These 15 T cell receptor beta chains were sequenced from one sample in a study of immune cell composition in non-small cell lung cancer. Some clones are missing from TCRdb's copy, which holds only in-frame ones; the method was immunoSEQ multiplex PCR. The data show several thousand clones, approximately 79% seen once. The material sequenced was lung tumor tissue. These receptors were collected from a human donor with non-small cell lung cancer.

J is TRBJ2-7 and V is TRBV4-3; D is possibly TRBD1 (5 bases). Germline V gene sequence: CDR1 LGHNA, CDR2 YSLEER. This CDR3 has 15 residues. With 1 base removed from V and 2 bases from J, the gap between germline ends came to 12 bases. CDR3 amino acids: CASSQAHGQTYEQYF. For the CDR3, the DNA is TGCGCCAGCAGCCAAGCTCATGGACAAACCTACGAGCAGTACTTC.

V is TRBV5-5 and J is TRBJ2-1; D is undetermined. V dropped 2 bases and J dropped 0 bases, with 12 bases sitting between them. CDR3 length equals 16 residues. Germline V gives CDR1 SGHKS, CDR2 YYEKEE (reference sequence). DNA of the CDR3: TGTGCCAGCAGCTTCGAGATTCCTGGCTCCTACAATGAGCAGTTCTTC. Translated: CASSFEIPGSYNEQFF.

V gene TRBV6-5 combines with J gene TRBJ2-6, with D uncertain. The CDR3 consists of 16 residues. V lost 0 bases, J lost 0 bases, and 6 bases lay in between. CDR1 is MNHEY, CDR2 SVGAGI, per germline. The CDR3 sequence: CASSYSILSGANVLTF. In DNA, the CDR3 is TGTGCCAGCAGTTACTCTATCCTCTCTGGGGCCAACGTCCTGACTTTC.

The chain carries TRBV5-6 and TRBJ2-1; 13 nucleotides align to TRBD2. V was pared by 4 bases and J by 0 bases, with 10 bases of the junction left unmatched. The CDR3 has 19 residues. CDR1 is SGHDT, CDR2 YYEEEE, per germline. The CDR3 loop is CASSPSTSGGTPSYNEQFF. The CDR3 DNA sequence: TGTGCCAGCAGCCCCTCGACTAGCGGGGGGACCCCCTCCTACAATGAGCAGTTCTTC.

This clone was observed a few times. The V call is TRBV6-1, the J call TRBJ1-1; 8 bases are a match to TRBD1. The trim removed 7 bases at V and 6 bases at J, leaving 10 bases unmatched. The CDR3 contains 14 residues. In germline, CDR1 is MNHNS, CDR2 SASEGT. The chain's CDR3 is CASTAQGAVPEAFF. The DNA for the CDR3 is TGTGCCAGCACCGCCCAGGGGGCTGTCCCTGAAGCTTTCTTT.

The chain uses TRBV4-3 and TRBJ2-5; 7 bases agree with TRBD1. In germline, CDR1 is LGHNA, CDR2 YSLEER. The ends lost 1 base at V and 0 bases at J; junction bases unmatched: 2. This CDR3 has 15 residues. For the CDR3, the DNA is TGCGCCAGCAGCCAAGGGGGGACAGACCAAGAGACCCAGTACTTC. Translation gives CASSQGGTDQETQYF.

The V and J genes are TRBV2 and TRBJ1-2; 10 nucleotides match TRBD1. The V and J ends lost 7 bases and 2 bases, in that order; junction bases with no gene match: 4. In germline, CDR1 is SNHLY, CDR2 FYNNEI. There are 14 residues in the CDR3. The CDR3 sequence is CASTLTGGNYGYTF. The CDR3 DNA is TGTGCCAGCACCTTGACAGGGGGCAACTATGGCTACACCTTC.

This clone was counted a single time. The chain is built from TRBV7-9 and TRBJ1-1, with D unclear. The germline V gene has CDR1 SEHNR and CDR2 FQNEAQ (reference sequence). The length of the CDR3 is 14 residues. With 4 bases removed from V and 8 bases from J, the gap between germline ends came to 17 bases. The CDR3 loop is CASSSWVGRREAFF. CDR3 nucleotide sequence: TGTGCCAGCAGCTCGTGGGTTGGTCGGAGAGAAGCTTTCTTT.

This clone was counted a single time. This chain connects TRBV27 to TRBJ2-7; a possible D gene is TRBD2 (7 bases). The CDR3 loop spans 14 amino acids. CDR1 and CDR2 (germline): MNHEY, SMNVEV (reference sequence). Trimming removed 3 bases from V and 5 bases from J, with 14 bases in between. The CDR3 coding sequence is TGTGCCAGCAGTTTTATAGGGGGGGCCAACGAGCAGTACTTC. Amino acid sequence: CASSFIGGANEQYF.

The chain combines TRBV5-1 with TRBJ2-5; 9 positions agree with TRBD1. With V trimmed by 2 bases and J by 4 bases, 3 bases remained unmatched. The germline V gene encodes CDR1 SGHRS and CDR2 YFSETQ. CDR3 size: 14 residues. The CDR3 loop is CASSFRQGGETQYF. The CDR3 bases are TGCGCCAGCAGCTTTCGACAGGGGGGAGAGACCCAGTACTTC.

The genes are TRBV4-2 and TRBJ2-3; 14 nucleotides align to TRBD2. The junction had 19 bases not matched to a gene; V was cut back by 4 bases and J by 1 base. Germline CDR1 and CDR2: LGHNA and YNFKEQ. This CDR3 has 22 residues. The CDR3 loop is CASSPLVAPGLAGVAGTDTQYF. The CDR3 region has the DNA TGTGCCAGCAGCCCCCTGGTGGCCCCGGGACTAGCGGGGGTAGCTGGCACAGATACGCAGTATTTT.

The CDR3 here is CASSDTVGGGLYGYTF. CDR3 in DNA: TGCGCCAGCAGCGATACCGTTGGGGGGGGGCTCTATGGCTACACCTTC. The chain links TRBV4-3 to TRBJ1-2; the D gene is possibly TRBD1 (6 bases). There are 16 residues in the CDR3. Looked up from germline, CDR1 is LGHNA and CDR2 is YSLEER. V shed 5 bases and J shed 4 bases, with 20 bases lying between them.

The chain has TRBV5-6 and TRBJ1-3, with TRBD1 matching 10 bases. The CDR3 length is 17 residues. CDR1 and CDR2 (germline): SGHDT, YYEEEE. Trimming took 0 bases from V and 2 from J; bases not matched to a gene: 5. The CDR3 nucleotides read TGTGCCAGCAGCTTGGCCGGGACAGGGGATCCTGGAAACACCATATATTTT. Translation gives CASSLAGTGDPGNTIYF.

This clone appeared a few times. For the CDR3, the DNA is TGTGCCAGCAGTTACGGAACAGGGCAGTCACCCCTCCACTTT. Encoded protein: CASSYGTGQSPLHF. This chain connects TRBV6-6 to TRBJ1-6, with D maybe TRBD1 (6 bases). The CDR3 extends over 14 amino acids. Trimming took 2 bases from V and 10 from J, leaving 12 bases between them. Germline V gives CDR1 MNHNY, CDR2 SVGAGI (reference sequence).

This clone has only a few counts. The rearrangement joins TRBV18 to TRBJ2-7; a weak D match, TRBD1 (6 bases). The germline V gene encodes CDR1 KGHSH and CDR2 LQKENI. CDR3 length: 14 residues. With 4 bases removed from V and 4 bases from J, the gap between germline ends came to 14 bases. CDR3 amino acids: CASSLGAGQYEQYF. The CDR3 region has the DNA TGTGCCAGCTCACTGGGGGCAGGGCAGTACGAGCAGTACTTC.